This T cell receptor beta chain was captured by sequencing in a study of CD8 T cell repertoires and HIV-1 epitope variants. At the level of the study: Separate wells received one of Twenty-five Gag or Nef variant peptides. Controls were a CMV, EBV and flu pool, Ebola AY9, and no peptide.

The V and J ends lost 0 bases and 0 bases respectively, with 12 bases between them. The germline V gene encodes CDR1 LGHNA and CDR2 YSLEER. The CDR3 is 18 residues long. Remarks on this clone: The antigen remains undetermined.

This table comes from immunoSEQ multiplex PCR, and its TCRdb copy is limited to in-frame clones, with some not included. The sample holds under 100,000 clones, roughly 81% seen once. General study results and limits: Most of the nine antigen-specific clonotypes appeared cross-reactive to autologous or escape variants. Nef KF9 drew roughly 5 clonotypes and HW9 one, without TAALDMSHF responses.

The clonotype was recovered from a male donor with HIV. V is TRBV4-3 and J is TRBJ1-6, with D possibly TRBD1 on 6 matching bases. Sequences were obtained from uncultured baseline CD8+ T cells from peripheral blood mononuclear cells (PBMCs). CDR3 sequence (DNA): TGCGCCAGCAGCCAAGATCAGGGGTCGAGCTCCTATAATTCACCCCTCCACTTT. Residues: CASSQDQGSSSYNSPLHF.